These T cell receptor beta chains were read from a single sample in a study of control samples from healthy donors and cancer patients. The table came from immunoSEQ multiplex PCR; TCRdb's copy has only in-frame clones and leaves some out. This sample has around 71,000 clones, with about 90% found just once. The specimen sequenced was PBMCs. The receptor set was obtained from a woman between 45 and 65 years old with head and neck cancer. Each CDR3 is given with its conserved first and last residue. The order of the fields is clone size, V gene, D gene, J gene, CDR3 DNA, CDR3 protein. D genes are given only for firm matches. Rows give clone size only sometimes, using once, few, many, or a class for an expanded clone.

abundance: NA; v_gene: TRBV5-4; d_gene: TRBD1; j_gene: TRBJ2-5; CDR3nt: TGTGCCAGCAGCTTACAGGGGACGGAGACCCAGTACTTC; CDR3aa: CASSLQGTETQYF
abundance: NA; v_gene: TRBV3-1/TRBV3-2; d_gene: NA; j_gene: TRBJ2-7; CDR3nt: TGTGCCAGCAGCCAAGGCGGACAGAGCTACGAGCAGTACTTC; CDR3aa: CASSQGGQSYEQYF
abundance: NA; v_gene: TRBV7-2; d_gene: NA; j_gene: TRBJ2-1; CDR3nt: TGTGCCAGCAGCTTAGTCGCAGGGGGGGGGAATGAGCAGTTCTTC; CDR3aa: CASSLVAGGGNEQFF
abundance: NA; v_gene: TRBV11-2; d_gene: NA; j_gene: TRBJ2-1; CDR3nt: TGTGCCAGCAGCCCCTGGGGAGGGGGCAACAATGAGCAGTTCTTC; CDR3aa: CASSPWGGGNNEQFF
abundance: NA; v_gene: TRBV28; d_gene: NA; j_gene: TRBJ2-1; CDR3nt: TGTGCCAGCAGTCCCGGGACATTGTACAATGAGCAGTTCTTC; CDR3aa: CASSPGTLYNEQFF
abundance: NA; v_gene: TRBV28; d_gene: NA; j_gene: TRBJ1-6; CDR3nt: TGTGCCAGCAGTTTCCGCAGAAATTCACCCCTCCACTTT; CDR3aa: CASSFRRNSPLHF
abundance: NA; v_gene: TRBV7-2; d_gene: NA; j_gene: TRBJ1-2; CDR3nt: TGTGCCAGCAGCTCCAACGGACGGTCGAGAATCTATGGCTACACCTTC; CDR3aa: CASSSNGRSRIYGYTF
abundance: once; v_gene: TRBV7-3; d_gene: NA; j_gene: TRBJ2-1; CDR3nt: TGTGCCAGCAGCTTAAGGCCAGGGTTAATTGAGCAGTTCTTC; CDR3aa: CASSLRPGLIEQFF
abundance: NA; v_gene: TRBV6-2/TRBV6-3; d_gene: NA; j_gene: TRBJ2-7; CDR3nt: TGTGCCAGCAGTTCAGTCGGACAGTCCCGGTACGAGCAGTACTTC; CDR3aa: CASSSVGQSRYEQYF
abundance: NA; v_gene: TRBV2; d_gene: NA; j_gene: TRBJ2-7; CDR3nt: TGTGCCAGCGTCAGATCCTACGAGCAGTACTTC; CDR3aa: CASVRSYEQYF
abundance: NA; v_gene: TRBV19; d_gene: NA; j_gene: TRBJ2-7; CDR3nt: TGTGCCAGTAGTCTGGCTGTGGCAGCCGAGCAGTACTTC; CDR3aa: CASSLAVAAEQYF
abundance: NA; v_gene: TRBV5-4; d_gene: NA; j_gene: TRBJ2-7; CDR3nt: TGTGCCAGCAGCTTGCCGGGGGACTACGAGCAGTACTTC; CDR3aa: CASSLPGDYEQYF
abundance: NA; v_gene: TRBV27; d_gene: NA; j_gene: TRBJ1-6; CDR3nt: TGTGCCAGCGGGACCATCTCCTATAATTCACCCCTCCACTTT; CDR3aa: CASGTISYNSPLHF
abundance: NA; v_gene: TRBV30; d_gene: NA; j_gene: TRBJ2-7; CDR3nt: TGTGCCTGGAGTGAACCCTACTACGAGCAGTACTTC; CDR3aa: CAWSEPYYEQYF
abundance: NA; v_gene: TRBV9; d_gene: NA; j_gene: TRBJ1-1; CDR3nt: TGTGCCAGCAGCCCCCAAGAGCAGAGAACTGAAGCTTTCTTT; CDR3aa: CASSPQEQRTEAFF
abundance: NA; v_gene: TRBV28; d_gene: TRBD1; j_gene: TRBJ1-2; CDR3nt: TGTGCCAGCAGTCCGCTGACAGGGAGTTATGGCTACACCTTC; CDR3aa: CASSPLTGSYGYTF
abundance: NA; v_gene: TRBV4-3; d_gene: TRBD2; j_gene: TRBJ2-2; CDR3nt: TGCGCCAGCAGCCGCGGGCCTAGCGGGGGGGCGGACACCGGGGAGCTGTTTTTT; CDR3aa: CASSRGPSGGADTGELFF
abundance: NA; v_gene: TRBV30; d_gene: NA; j_gene: TRBJ1-2; CDR3nt: TGTGCCTGGAGTCTGAGGGTAGGGTATGGCTACACCTTC; CDR3aa: CAWSLRVGYGYTF
abundance: NA; v_gene: TRBV27; d_gene: NA; j_gene: TRBJ1-1; CDR3nt: TGTGCCAGCAGTTTATCAGGGGTAACGAAAGCTTTCTTT; CDR3aa: CASSLSGVTKAFF
abundance: NA; v_gene: TRBV6-5; d_gene: NA; j_gene: TRBJ1-1; CDR3nt: TGTGCCAGCAGAAAAACAGGACAGCTGAACACTGAAGCTTTCTTT; CDR3aa: CASRKTGQLNTEAFF
abundance: NA; v_gene: TRBV3-1/TRBV3-2; d_gene: NA; j_gene: TRBJ2-3; CDR3nt: TGTGCCAGCAGCCTCCTCTTGGCGACAGATACGCAGTATTTT; CDR3aa: CASSLLLATDTQYF
abundance: NA; v_gene: TRBV7-2; d_gene: NA; j_gene: TRBJ2-1; CDR3nt: TGTGCCAGCAGCGTCGGATTTAACAATGAGCAGTTCTTC; CDR3aa: CASSVGFNNEQFF
abundance: NA; v_gene: TRBV7-9; d_gene: TRBD1; j_gene: TRBJ1-6; CDR3nt: TGTGCCAGCAGCAGAGGACAGGGAGGAAATTCACCCCTCCACTTT; CDR3aa: CASSRGQGGNSPLHF
abundance: once; v_gene: TRBV2; d_gene: TRBD1; j_gene: TRBJ1-3; CDR3nt: TGTGCCAGCAGAGAACAGGGGTATGGAGGAAACACCATATATTTT; CDR3aa: CASREQGYGGNTIYF
abundance: once; v_gene: TRBV2; d_gene: TRBD1; j_gene: TRBJ1-5; CDR3nt: TGTGCCAGCAAAGACAGGGGTGGAAATCAGCCCCAGCATTTT; CDR3aa: CASKDRGGNQPQHF
abundance: NA; v_gene: TRBV18; d_gene: TRBD1; j_gene: TRBJ2-7; CDR3nt: TGTGCCAGCTCACCGGGACAGAACTCCTACGAGCAGTACTTC; CDR3aa: CASSPGQNSYEQYF
abundance: NA; v_gene: TRBV5-1; d_gene: TRBD1; j_gene: TRBJ2-5; CDR3nt: TGCGCCAGCAGCGCAGTACAGGGGGCGCGGGAGACCCAGTACTTC; CDR3aa: CASSAVQGARETQYF
abundance: NA; v_gene: TRBV7-4; d_gene: TRBD1; j_gene: TRBJ2-1; CDR3nt: TGTGCCAGCAGCTTAACGCTTACGGGACAGGGGGAGGGGAATGAGCAGTTCTTC; CDR3aa: CASSLTLTGQGEGNEQFF
abundance: NA; v_gene: TRBV23-1; d_gene: TRBD1; j_gene: TRBJ1-2; CDR3nt: TGCGCCAGCAGTCAATTCAAAGGACAGGGGGCGCGTGGCTACACCTTC; CDR3aa: CASSQFKGQGARGYTF
abundance: NA; v_gene: TRBV6-1; d_gene: TRBD2; j_gene: TRBJ2-5; CDR3nt: TGTGCCAGCAGTGAAGGTTGGGGGGGGTTAGAGACCCAGTACTTC; CDR3aa: CASSEGWGGLETQYF
abundance: NA; v_gene: TRBV19; d_gene: NA; j_gene: TRBJ1-5; CDR3nt: TGTGCCAGTAGTATAATGGGACTCCCTACGCATTTT; CDR3aa: CASSIMGLPTHF
abundance: NA; v_gene: TRBV7-7; d_gene: NA; j_gene: TRBJ2-5; CDR3nt: TGTGCCAGCAGCCCCGCGGTTGGGGCCGGAGAGACCCAGTACTTC; CDR3aa: CASSPAVGAGETQYF
abundance: NA; v_gene: TRBV7-8; d_gene: TRBD1; j_gene: TRBJ1-2; CDR3nt: TGTGCCAGCAGCTCCCGGACAGGGACCAACTATGGCTACACCTTC; CDR3aa: CASSSRTGTNYGYTF